A single sample is the source of the 4 T cell receptor beta chains below, sequenced in a study of blood T cells in healthy people across ages. Next came a second PCR, run for roughly 7 to 12 cycles, which used a sample-barcoded 5' primer along with a J-beta primer mix. Each CDR3 protein is one row after TCRdb ran MiXCR on the 5' RACE reads. This table has some 1.5 million distinct CDR3 sequences, 25% to 30% appearing once. Sequences were obtained from blood. These receptors were collected from a woman between 25 and 40 years old in good health.

The rearrangement uses TRBV7-2 and TRBJ2-5; TRBD2 matches at 12 bases. Losses at the gene ends were 2 bases for V and 4 bases for J; bases not matched to a gene: 11. Looked up from germline, CDR1 is SGHTA and CDR2 is FQGNSA. CDR3 size: 18 residues. CDR3 DNA: TGTGCCAGCAGCTTAATCGCGACTAGCGGGAGAAGAGGAGAGACCCAGTACTTC. This gives the protein CASSLIATSGRRGETQYF.

This clonotype has more than one count but fewer than ten. This chain uses TRBV7-9 with TRBJ1-5; 7 bases agree with TRBD1. Germline assignment: CDR1 SEHNR and CDR2 FQNEAQ (reference sequence). The CDR3 runs to 14 residues. V lost 4 bases, J lost 4 bases, and 4 bases stayed unmatched. The CDR3, as DNA: TGTGCCAGCAGCTCTGACAGGGATAATCAGCCCCAGCATTTT. It encodes CASSSDRDNQPQHF.

As to this clonotype: An end of the junction differs from the germline gene, which may be a read error. The chain is built from TRBV6-1 and TRBJ2-7, with D maybe TRBD1 (6 bases). The J call may be mistaken, given a closer DNA end match to TRBJ2-5. The CDR3 loop spans 14 amino acids. The germline V gene has CDR1 MNHNS and CDR2 SASEGT. The DNA of the CDR3 is TGTGCCAGCAGGGAAGCGCGGCAGGGGAAGACCCAGTACTTC. Protein: CASREARQGKTQYF.

This clonotype was picked up many times. The chain uses TRBV5-5 and TRBJ2-7; no definite D call. V was pared by 5 bases and J by 2 bases, with 17 bases between. The CDR3 has 15 amino acids. Germline-derived CDR1 and CDR2 are SGHKS and YYEKEE (reference sequence). Here the CDR3 DNA reads TGTGCCAGCAGTTATCCAGGAGAAAGGACCTACGAGCAGTACTTC. Amino acids: CASSYPGERTYEQYF. Using reference TRBV5-5 and TRBJ2-7 for the parts outside the CDR3, the full variable domain is DAGVTQSPTHLIKTRGQQVTLRCSPISGHKSVSWYQQVLGQGPQFIFQYYEKEERGRGNFPDRFSARQFPNYSSELNVNALLLGDSALYLCASSYPGERTYEQYFGPGTRLTVT.